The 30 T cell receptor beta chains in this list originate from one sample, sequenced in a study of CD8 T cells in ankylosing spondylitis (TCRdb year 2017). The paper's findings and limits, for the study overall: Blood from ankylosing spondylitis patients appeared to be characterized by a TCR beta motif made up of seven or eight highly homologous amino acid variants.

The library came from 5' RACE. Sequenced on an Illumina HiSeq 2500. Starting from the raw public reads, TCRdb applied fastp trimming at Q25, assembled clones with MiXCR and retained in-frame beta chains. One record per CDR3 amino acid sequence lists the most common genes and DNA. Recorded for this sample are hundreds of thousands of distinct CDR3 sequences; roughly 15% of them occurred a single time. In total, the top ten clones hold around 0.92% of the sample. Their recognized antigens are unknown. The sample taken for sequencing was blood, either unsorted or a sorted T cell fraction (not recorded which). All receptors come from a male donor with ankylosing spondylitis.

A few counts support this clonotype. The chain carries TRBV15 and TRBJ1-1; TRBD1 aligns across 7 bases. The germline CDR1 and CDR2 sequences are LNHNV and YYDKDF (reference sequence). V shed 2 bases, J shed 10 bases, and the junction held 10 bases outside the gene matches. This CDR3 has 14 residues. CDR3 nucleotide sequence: TGTGCCACCAGCAGATCAGGACAGGCCGGGGGAGCTTTCTTT. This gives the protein CATSRSGQAGGAFF.

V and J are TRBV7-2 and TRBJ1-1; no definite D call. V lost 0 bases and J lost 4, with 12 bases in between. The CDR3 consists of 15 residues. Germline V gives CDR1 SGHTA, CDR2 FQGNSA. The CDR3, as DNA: TGTGCCAGCAGCTTAGCGCCAGGCATGGGCACTGAAGCTTTCTTT. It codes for CASSLAPGMGTEAFF.

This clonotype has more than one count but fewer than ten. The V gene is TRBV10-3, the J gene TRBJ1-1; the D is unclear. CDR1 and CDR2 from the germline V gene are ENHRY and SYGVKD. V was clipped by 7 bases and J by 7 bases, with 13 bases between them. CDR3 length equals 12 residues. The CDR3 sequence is CAINAGAGEAFF. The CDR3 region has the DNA TGTGCCATCAATGCAGGCGCCGGTGAAGCTTTCTTT.

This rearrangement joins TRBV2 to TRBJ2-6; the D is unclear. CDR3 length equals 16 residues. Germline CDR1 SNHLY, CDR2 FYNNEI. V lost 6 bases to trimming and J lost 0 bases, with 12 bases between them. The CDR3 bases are TGTGCCAGCAGCTCTAAGCTGGGCTCTGGGGCCAACGTCCTGACTTTC. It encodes CASSSKLGSGANVLTF.

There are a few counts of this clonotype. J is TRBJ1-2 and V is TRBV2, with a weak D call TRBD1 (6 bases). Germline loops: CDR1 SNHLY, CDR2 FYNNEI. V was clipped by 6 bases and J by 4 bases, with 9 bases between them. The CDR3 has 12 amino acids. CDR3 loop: CASSGQFYGYTF. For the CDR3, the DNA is TGTGCCAGCAGCGGACAGTTCTATGGCTACACCTTC.

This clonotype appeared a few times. CDR3: CASSAGTTGRGIKAQYF. For the CDR3, the DNA is TGCGCCAGCAGTGCCGGGACAACAGGGAGGGGGATTAAGGCCCAGTACTTC. This rearrangement joins TRBV10-2 to TRBJ2-5, with D perhaps matching TRBD2 (7 bases). The germline gives CDR1 WSHSY, CDR2 SAAADI. The CDR3 is made up of 17 amino acids. Trimming took 4 bases from V and 9 from J, leaving 27 bases between them.

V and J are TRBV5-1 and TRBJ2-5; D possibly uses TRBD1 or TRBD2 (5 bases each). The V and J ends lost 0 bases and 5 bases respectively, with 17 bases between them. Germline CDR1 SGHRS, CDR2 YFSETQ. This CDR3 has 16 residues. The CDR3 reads CASSLASGSWQETQYF. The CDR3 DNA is TGCGCCAGCAGCTTGGCCTCAGGGAGCTGGCAGGAGACCCAGTACTTC. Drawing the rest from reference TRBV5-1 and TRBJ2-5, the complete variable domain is KAGVTQTPRYLIKTRGQQVTLSCSPISGHRSVSWYQQTPGQGLQFLFEYFSETQRNKGNFPGRFSGRQFSNSRSEMNVSTLELGDSALYLCASSLASGSWQETQYFGPGTRLLVL.

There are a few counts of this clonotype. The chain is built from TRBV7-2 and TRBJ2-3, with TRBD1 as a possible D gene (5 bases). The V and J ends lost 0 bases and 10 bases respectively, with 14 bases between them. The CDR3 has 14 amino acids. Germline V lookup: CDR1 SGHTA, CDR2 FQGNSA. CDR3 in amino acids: CASSLANQGSSQYF. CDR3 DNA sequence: TGTGCCAGCAGCTTAGCTAACCAGGGCTCTTCGCAGTATTTT.

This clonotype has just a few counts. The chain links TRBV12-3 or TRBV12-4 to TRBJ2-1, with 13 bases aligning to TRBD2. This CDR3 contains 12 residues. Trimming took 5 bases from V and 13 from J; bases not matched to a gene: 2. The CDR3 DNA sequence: TGTGCCAGCAGTCGGACTAGCGGGGGACAGTTCTTC. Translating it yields CASSRTSGGQFF.

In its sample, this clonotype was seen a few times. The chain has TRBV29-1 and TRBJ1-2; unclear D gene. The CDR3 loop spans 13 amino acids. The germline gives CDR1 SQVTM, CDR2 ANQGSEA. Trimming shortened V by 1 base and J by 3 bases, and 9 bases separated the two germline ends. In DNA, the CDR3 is TGCAGCGTTGAAGGGGATAAGCACTATGGCTACACCTTC. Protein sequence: CSVEGDKHYGYTF. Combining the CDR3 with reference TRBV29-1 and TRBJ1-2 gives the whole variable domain SAVISQKPSRDICQRGTSLTIQCQVDSQVTMMFWYRQQPGQSLTLIATANQGSEATYESGFVIDKFPISRPNLTFSTLTVSNMSPEDSSIYLCSVEGDKHYGYTFGSGTRLTVV.

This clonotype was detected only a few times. The CDR3 sequence is CASSRTGATNLNTEAFF. CDR3 DNA sequence: TGCGCCAGCAGCCGGACTGGGGCTACAAATTTGAACACTGAAGCTTTCTTT. This chain uses TRBV5-1 with TRBJ1-1; possibly TRBD1 for D (5 bases). This CDR3 has 17 amino acids. The germline V and J ends were trimmed by 4 bases and 0 bases, with 19 bases remaining between them. Germline lookup yields CDR1 SGHRS and CDR2 YFSETQ.

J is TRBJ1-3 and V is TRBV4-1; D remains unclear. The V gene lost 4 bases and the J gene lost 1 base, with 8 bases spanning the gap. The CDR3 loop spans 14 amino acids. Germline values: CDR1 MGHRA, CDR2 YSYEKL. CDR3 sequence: CASSRGISGNTIYF. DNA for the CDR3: TGCGCCAGCAGCCGAGGGATTTCTGGAAACACCATATATTTT.

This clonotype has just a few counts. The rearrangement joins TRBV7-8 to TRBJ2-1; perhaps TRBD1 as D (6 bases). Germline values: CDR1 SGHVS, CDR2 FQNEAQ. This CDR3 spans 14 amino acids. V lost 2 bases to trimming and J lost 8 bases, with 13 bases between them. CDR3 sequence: CASSLLQGIYEQFF. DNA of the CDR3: TGTGCCAGCAGCTTACTGCAGGGGATCTATGAGCAGTTCTTC.

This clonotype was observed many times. CDR3 amino acids: CASSLQTGGGDEQFF. The CDR3 DNA sequence: TGCGCCAGCAGCTTACAAACAGGGGGCGGGGATGAGCAGTTCTTC. V gene TRBV5-1 combines with J gene TRBJ2-1; TRBD1 matches at 9 bases. Per the germline V gene, CDR1 is SGHRS and CDR2 is YFSETQ. CDR3 length: 15 residues. With V trimmed by 2 bases and J by 8 bases, 8 bases remained unmatched.

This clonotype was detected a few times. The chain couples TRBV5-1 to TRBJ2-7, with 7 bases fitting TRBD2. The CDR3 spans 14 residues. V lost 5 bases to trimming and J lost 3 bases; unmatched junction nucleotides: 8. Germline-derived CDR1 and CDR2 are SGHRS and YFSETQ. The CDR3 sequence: CASRFAGASYEQYF. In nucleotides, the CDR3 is TGCGCCAGCAGATTTGCGGGAGCTAGCTACGAGCAGTACTTC.

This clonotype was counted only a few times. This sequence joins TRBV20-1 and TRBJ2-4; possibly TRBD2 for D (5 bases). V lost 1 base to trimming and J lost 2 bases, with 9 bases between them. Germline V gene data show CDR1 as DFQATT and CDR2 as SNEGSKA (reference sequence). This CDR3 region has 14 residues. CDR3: CSARVSGSKNIQYF. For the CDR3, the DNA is TGCAGTGCTAGAGTATCGGGGTCCAAAAACATTCAGTACTTC.

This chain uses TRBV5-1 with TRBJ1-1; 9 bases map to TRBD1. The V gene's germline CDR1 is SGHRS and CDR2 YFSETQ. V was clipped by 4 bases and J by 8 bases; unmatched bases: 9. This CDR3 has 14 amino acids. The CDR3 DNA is TGCGCCAGCAGCAGGGACAGGGCTTTTGCGGAAGCTTTCTTT. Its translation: CASSRDRAFAEAFF.

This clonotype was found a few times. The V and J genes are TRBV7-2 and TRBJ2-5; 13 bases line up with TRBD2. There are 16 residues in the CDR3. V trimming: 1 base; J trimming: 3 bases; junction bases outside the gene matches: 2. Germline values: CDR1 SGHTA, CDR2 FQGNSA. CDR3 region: CASSLEGLAGKETQYF. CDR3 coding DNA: TGTGCCAGCAGCTTAGAGGGACTAGCGGGGAAAGAGACCCAGTACTTC.

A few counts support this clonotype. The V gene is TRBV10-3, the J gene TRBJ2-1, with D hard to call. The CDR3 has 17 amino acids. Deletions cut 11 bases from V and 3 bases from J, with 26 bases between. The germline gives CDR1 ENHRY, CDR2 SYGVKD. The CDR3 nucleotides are TGTGCCCCCGCCGAGGCTCCCTTAGGGCATTTCTACAATGAGCAGTTCTTC. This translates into CAPAEAPLGHFYNEQFF.

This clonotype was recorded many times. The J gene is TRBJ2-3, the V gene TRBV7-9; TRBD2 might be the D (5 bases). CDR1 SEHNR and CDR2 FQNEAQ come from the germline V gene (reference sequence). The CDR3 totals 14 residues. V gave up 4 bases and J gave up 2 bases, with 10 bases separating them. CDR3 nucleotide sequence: TGTGCCAGCAGCTGGCTCGGACTCACAGATACGCAGTATTTT. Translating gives CASSWLGLTDTQYF.

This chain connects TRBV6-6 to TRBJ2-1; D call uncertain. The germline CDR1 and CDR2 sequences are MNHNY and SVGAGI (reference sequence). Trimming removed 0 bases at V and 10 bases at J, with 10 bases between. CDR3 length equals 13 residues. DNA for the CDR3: TGTGCCAGCAGTTACTCGATGCCCGGGGAGCAGTTCTTC. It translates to CASSYSMPGEQFF.

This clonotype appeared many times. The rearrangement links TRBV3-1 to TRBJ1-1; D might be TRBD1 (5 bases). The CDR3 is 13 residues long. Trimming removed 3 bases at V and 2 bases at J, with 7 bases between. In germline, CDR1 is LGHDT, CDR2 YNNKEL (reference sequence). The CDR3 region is CASSQTENTEAFF. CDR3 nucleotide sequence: TGTGCCAGCAGCCAGACAGAAAACACTGAAGCTTTCTTT.

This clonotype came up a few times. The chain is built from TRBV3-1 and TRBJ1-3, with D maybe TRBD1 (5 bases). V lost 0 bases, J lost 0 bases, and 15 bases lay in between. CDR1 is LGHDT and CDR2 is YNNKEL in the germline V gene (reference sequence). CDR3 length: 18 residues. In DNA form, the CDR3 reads TGTGCCAGCAGCCAAGAAGACGGGCGGGGCCACTCTGGAAACACCATATATTTT. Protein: CASSQEDGRGHSGNTIYF.

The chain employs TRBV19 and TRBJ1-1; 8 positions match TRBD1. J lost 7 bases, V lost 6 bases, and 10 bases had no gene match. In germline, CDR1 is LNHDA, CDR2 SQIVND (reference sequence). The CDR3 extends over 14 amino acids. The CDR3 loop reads CASSLRGRGSEAFF. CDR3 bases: TGTGCCAGTAGCCTCAGGGGGCGAGGCAGTGAAGCTTTCTTT.

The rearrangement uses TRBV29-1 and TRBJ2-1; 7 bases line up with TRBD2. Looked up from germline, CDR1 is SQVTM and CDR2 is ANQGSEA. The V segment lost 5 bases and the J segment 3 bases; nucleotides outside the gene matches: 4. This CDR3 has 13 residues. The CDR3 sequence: CSVRQRDYNEQFF. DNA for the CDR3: TGCAGCGTTCGGCAGCGGGACTACAATGAGCAGTTCTTC.

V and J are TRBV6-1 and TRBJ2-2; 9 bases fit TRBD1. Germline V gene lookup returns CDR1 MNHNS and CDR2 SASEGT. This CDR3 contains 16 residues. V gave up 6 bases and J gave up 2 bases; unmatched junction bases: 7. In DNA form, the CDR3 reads TGTGCCAGCAGGAGAAGGACAGGGGCAAACACCGGGGAGCTGTTTTTT. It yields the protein CASRRRTGANTGELFF.

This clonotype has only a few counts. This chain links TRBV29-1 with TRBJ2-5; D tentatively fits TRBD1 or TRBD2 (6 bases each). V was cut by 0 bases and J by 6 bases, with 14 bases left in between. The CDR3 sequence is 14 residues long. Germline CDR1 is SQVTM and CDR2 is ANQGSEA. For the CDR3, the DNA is TGCAGCGTTGAAGATCGTCAGGGGAGGAAGACCCAGTACTTC. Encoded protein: CSVEDRQGRKTQYF.

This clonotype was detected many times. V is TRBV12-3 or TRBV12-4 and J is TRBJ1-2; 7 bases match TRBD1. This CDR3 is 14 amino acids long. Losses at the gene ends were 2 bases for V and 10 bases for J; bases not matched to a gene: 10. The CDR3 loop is CASSLNRGPWDYTF. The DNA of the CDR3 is TGTGCCAGCAGTTTAAACAGGGGACCATGGGACTACACCTTC.

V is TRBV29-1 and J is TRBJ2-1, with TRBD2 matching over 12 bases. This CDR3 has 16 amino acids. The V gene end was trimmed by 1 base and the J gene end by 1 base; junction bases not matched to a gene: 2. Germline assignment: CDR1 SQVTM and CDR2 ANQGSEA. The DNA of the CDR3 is TGCAGCGTTGAAGGGACTAGCGGGGTATCCTACAATGAGCAGTTCTTC. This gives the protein CSVEGTSGVSYNEQFF.

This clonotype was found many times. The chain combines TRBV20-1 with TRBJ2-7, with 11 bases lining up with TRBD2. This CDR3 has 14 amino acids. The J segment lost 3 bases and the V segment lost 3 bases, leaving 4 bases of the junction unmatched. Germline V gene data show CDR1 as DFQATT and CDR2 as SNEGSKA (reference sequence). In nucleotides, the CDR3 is TGCAGTGCTAGTGCCGGGACTAGCGGCTACGAGCAGTACTTC. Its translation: CSASAGTSGYEQYF.